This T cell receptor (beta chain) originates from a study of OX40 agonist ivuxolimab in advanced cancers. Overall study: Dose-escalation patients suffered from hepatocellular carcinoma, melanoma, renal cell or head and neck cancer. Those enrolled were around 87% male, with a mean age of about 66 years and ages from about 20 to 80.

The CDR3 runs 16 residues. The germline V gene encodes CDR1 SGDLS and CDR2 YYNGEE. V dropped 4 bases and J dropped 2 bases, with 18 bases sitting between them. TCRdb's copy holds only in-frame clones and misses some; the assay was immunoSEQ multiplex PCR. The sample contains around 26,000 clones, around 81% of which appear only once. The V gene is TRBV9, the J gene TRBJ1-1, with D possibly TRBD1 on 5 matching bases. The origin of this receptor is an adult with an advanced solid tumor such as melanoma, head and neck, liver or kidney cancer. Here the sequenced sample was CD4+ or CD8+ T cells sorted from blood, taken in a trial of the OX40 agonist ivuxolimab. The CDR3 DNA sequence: TGTGCCAGCAGCCCAGTTTGGGGCAGGGCCAACACTGAAGCTTTCTTT. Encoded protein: CASSPVWGRANTEAFF. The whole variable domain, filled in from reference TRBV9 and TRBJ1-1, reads DSGVTQTPKHLITATGQRVTLRCSPRSGDLSVYWYQQSLDQGLQFLIQYYNGEERAKGNILERFSAQQFPDLHSELNLSSLELGDSALYFCASSPVWGRANTEAFFGQGTRLTVV.